This TCR beta chain was retrieved from a study of blood T cell repertoires in COVID-19. Individuals aged roughly 18 to 95 years were recruited from some 26 US areas. The CDR3 contains 16 residues. CDR1 KGHSY and CDR2 FQNENV come from the germline V gene. Losses at the gene ends were 0 bases for V and 5 bases for J; bases not matched to a gene: 6. This table comes from immunoSEQ multiplex PCR, and its TCRdb copy is limited to in-frame clones, with some not included. The data contain 450,000 to 600,000 clones, roughly 87% of them singletons. The V call is TRBV16, the J call TRBJ1-5, with 8 bases aligning to TRBD1. Sequences were obtained from PBMCs or T cells enriched from blood (not recorded which). This sequence was found in a woman between 18 and 29 years old who had recovered from COVID-19. For the CDR3, the DNA is TGTGCCAGCAGCCAATCGCGACAGGGGTTAGATCAGCCCCAGCATTTT. It translates to CASSQSRQGLDQPQHF.